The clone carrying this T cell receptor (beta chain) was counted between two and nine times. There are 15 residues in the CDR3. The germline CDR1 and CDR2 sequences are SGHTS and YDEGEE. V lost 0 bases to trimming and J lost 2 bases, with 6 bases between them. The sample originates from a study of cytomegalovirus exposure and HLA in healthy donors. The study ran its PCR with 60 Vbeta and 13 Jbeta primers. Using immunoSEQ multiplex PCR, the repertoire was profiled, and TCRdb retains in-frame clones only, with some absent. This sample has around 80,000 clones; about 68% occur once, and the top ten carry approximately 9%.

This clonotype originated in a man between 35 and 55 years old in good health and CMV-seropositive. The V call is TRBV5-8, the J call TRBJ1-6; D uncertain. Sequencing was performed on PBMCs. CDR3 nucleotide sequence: TGTGCCAGCAGCTTGGCAGGAACCTATAATTCACCCCTCCACTTT. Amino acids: CASSLAGTYNSPLHF.